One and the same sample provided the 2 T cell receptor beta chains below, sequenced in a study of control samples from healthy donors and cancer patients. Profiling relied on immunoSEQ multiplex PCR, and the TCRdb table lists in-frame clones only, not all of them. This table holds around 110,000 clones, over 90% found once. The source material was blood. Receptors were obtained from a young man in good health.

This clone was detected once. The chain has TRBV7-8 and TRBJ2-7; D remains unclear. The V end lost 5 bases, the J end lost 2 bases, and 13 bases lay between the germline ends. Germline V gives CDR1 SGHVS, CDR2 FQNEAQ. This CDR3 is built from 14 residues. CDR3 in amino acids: CASSHEARPYEQYV. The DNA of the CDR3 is TGTGCCAGCAGCCATGAGGCCCGACCCTACGAGCAGTACGTC.

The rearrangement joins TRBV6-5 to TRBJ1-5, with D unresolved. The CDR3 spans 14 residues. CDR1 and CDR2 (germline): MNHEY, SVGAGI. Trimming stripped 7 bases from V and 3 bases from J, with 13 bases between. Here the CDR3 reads CASNPGRYNQPQHF. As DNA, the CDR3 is TGTGCCAGCAACCCGGGCAGATACAATCAGCCCCAGCATTTT.